This T cell receptor beta chain was sequenced for a study of Graves' ophthalmopathy and Graves' hyperthyroidism. At the level of the study: Ophthalmopathy not arising within 18 months of follow-up defined hyperthyroidism as stable.

The study amplified TCR beta CDR3 regions using RNA transcripts. First-round RT-PCR employed HTBI primers, with a second-round multiplex PCR after it. TCRdb analysed the multiplex PCR reads with MiXCR anew, one entry per CDR3 protein. Among about 500,000 distinct CDR3 sequences listed, about two fifths were seen once. Germline CDR1 SNHLY, CDR2 FYNNEI. V dropped 4 bases and J dropped 0; count of bases not matched to a gene: 4. The CDR3 loop spans 15 amino acids. Comment on this clonotype: Its antigen remains unidentified.

Study-level findings and limits: Blood also harbored most expanded thyroid clonotypes above 0.001 frequency. At 65% to 71% sensitivity and approximately 78% specificity, the model predicted progression of the ophthalmopathy.

What was sequenced was peripheral blood or thyroid tissue (not recorded which). The V call is TRBV2, the J call TRBJ2-7; 9 bases agree with TRBD2. The source of this sequence is an adult man with Graves' hyperthyroidism. CDR3 region: CASSGLAGSSYEQYF. CDR3 nucleotides: TGTGCCAGCAGTGGCCTAGCGGGGAGCTCCTACGAGCAGTACTTC.